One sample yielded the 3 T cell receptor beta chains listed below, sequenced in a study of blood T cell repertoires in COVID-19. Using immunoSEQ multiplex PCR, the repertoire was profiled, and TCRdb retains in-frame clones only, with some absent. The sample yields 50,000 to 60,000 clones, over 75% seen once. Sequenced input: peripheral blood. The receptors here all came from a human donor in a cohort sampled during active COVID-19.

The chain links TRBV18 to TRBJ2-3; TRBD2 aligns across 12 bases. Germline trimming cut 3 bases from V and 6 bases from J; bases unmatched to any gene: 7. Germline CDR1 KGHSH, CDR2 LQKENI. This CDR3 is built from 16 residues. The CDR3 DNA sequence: TGTGCCAGCTCACCCGCTAGCGGGAGGGCAACGGATACGCAGTATTTT. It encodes CASSPASGRATDTQYF.

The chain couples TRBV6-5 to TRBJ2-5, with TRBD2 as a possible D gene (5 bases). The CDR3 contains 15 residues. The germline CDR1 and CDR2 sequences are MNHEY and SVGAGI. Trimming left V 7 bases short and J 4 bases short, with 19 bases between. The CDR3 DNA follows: TGTGCCAGCACCTCCGAACTAGGCCCGAGAGAGACCCAGTACTTC. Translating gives CASTSELGPRETQYF.

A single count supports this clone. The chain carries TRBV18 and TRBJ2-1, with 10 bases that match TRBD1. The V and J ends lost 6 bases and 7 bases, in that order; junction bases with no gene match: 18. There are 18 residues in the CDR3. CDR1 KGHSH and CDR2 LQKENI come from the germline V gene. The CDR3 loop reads CASSTTGGAGTPRNEQFF. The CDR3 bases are TGTGCCAGCTCCACGACAGGGGGCGCGGGGACCCCTCGGAATGAGCAGTTCTTC.